The present TCR beta chain was sequenced within a study of blood T cell repertoires in COVID-19 (dated by TCRdb to 2020 to 2022). Looking at the study overall: Samples covering the acute and convalescent phases of COVID-19 were provided by collaborators in the United States, Italy and Spain. The material from the prospective study consisted of cDNA or gDNA derived from T cells, B-cell-depleted T cells, or PBMCs. Deeply sampled blood TCRbeta repertoires from subjects exposed to, actively infected with, or recovered from COVID-19 were included in the dataset. The repertoires were released in a freely available public database meant as a resource for research on the immune response to SARS-CoV-2. The samples were drawn from the first 160 participants of the ongoing ImmuneRACE study and from 1,254 subjects provided by 6 global collaborators. A de-identified subject ID, COVID-19 status, age in years and sex were almost always included in the sample metadata. HLA class I and class II types, where available, came from metadata supplied by the sample provider rather than from assay-based typing.

Points on this clone: The antigen it recognizes is unknown. One base away there is no much larger clone; base qualities are not given.

Collaborating institutions collected whole blood in K2EDTA tubes following their own protocols. For TCRbeta analysis, collaborator samples were shipped as frozen whole blood, as isolated PBMCs, or as DNA extracted from either sample type. Counted from cysteine to phenylalanine, this CDR3 has 13 amino acids. Of all the DNA, just the CDR3 is kept, 39 bases in frame from base 1. After removal of 6 bases from V and 7 bases from J, the junction retains 7 bases not matched to a gene. CDR1 MNHNS and CDR2 SASEGT were looked up in the germline V gene. The full study reports these points: Clinical and demographic metadata were provided uncurated, with the amount varying by source and participant.

TCRbeta CDR3 regions were amplified from genomic DNA using the immunoSEQ Assay, a bias-controlled multiplex PCR. In the original analysis: The number of nucleated cells in each sample was estimated by amplification of reference gene primers within the assay. Sequence reads were collapsed and filtered to measure the absolute abundance of every unique TCRbeta CDR3 rearrangement. Productive Simpson clonality was computed per sample as the square root of Simpson's diversity index over productive rearrangements. Not all clones reach the TCRdb copy of this immuneACCESS table, which keeps in-frame sequences only. Checked studies attribute under half of the gap to unresolved V genes and leave the rest unexplained. V, J and clone size are those of that table, while D and trimming were read from the DNA. In this sample the table shows approximately 500,000 clones, 70% to 90% of which occur a single time. 3.2% of the sample rests with the top ten.

This clonotype was sampled from a human donor in a cohort sampled during active COVID-19. Sequences were obtained from peripheral blood. The chain employs TRBV6-1 and TRBJ1-2, with TRBD1 identical over 8 junction bases. The DNA is as follows: TGTGCCAGCAGGGACACAGGGGGTTTTGGCTACACCTTC. Its protein is CASRDTGGFGYTF.